Listed below are T cell receptor beta chains from one sample, sequenced in a study of CD8 T cells in ankylosing spondylitis. TCRdb called the 5' RACE reads again in MiXCR, with one record for every CDR3 protein. Among 240,000 or so distinct CDR3 sequences listed, about 9.1% were seen once. Input material: blood, either unsorted or a sorted T cell fraction (not recorded which). Every receptor here comes from a male donor with ankylosing spondylitis or in good health (not recorded which). The CDR3 runs from the conserved cysteine through the conserved F or W. The order of the fields is D gene, CDR3 length, V gene, CDR3 protein. A D gene is named only where the DNA matches it firmly.

-,15,TRBV7-9,CASSQPRQGNTEAFF
TRBD1,15,TRBV7-2,CASSYRQGNTGELFF
-,15,TRBV20-1,CSARDWGAFNTEAFF
TRBD2,13,TRBV7-2,CASSFSGEGTQYF
-,17,TRBV18,CASSPKQEQGPYNEQFF
TRBD1,15,TRBV5-1,CASSLTGTGNYGYTF
-,18,TRBV4-3,CASSQDPYDRSPNEKLFF
-,10,TRBV6-6,CASSNQPQHF
-,15,TRBV12-3/TRBV12-4,CASSPAGKENQPQHF
-,13,TRBV7-6,CASSLIRRETQYF
-,12,TRBV30,CAWSVGQSPLHF
-,14,TRBV7-2,CATSPGPGVDEQFF
-,13,TRBV7-9,CASSFKGTGELFF
-,18,TRBV10-1,CASSSGTQRSGGANVLTF
-,13,TRBV19,CASGLTENTEAFF
-,15,TRBV19,CASSIMQVSNQPQHF
-,16,TRBV5-1,CASSSGLQSENNEQFF
-,14,TRBV20-1,CSARTGRAYNEQFF
-,16,TRBV11-3,CASSLDAGGGANVLTF
-,13,TRBV30,CAWSVGRAYEQYF
TRBD2,15,TRBV4-3,CASSRAAGEENEQYF
-,14,TRBV5-1,CASSPEGGNYGYTF
TRBD2,14,TRBV20-1,CSALAGGPSGEQYF
TRBD1,15,TRBV4-3,CASSQRGQGAEKLFF
-,13,TRBV7-3,CASSLIRGNEQFF
TRBD1,15,TRBV9,CASSGTGTANSEQYF
TRBD2,18,TRBV5-1,CASSPSTSGRPRTGELFF
-,14,TRBV20-1,CSAKLQGVDTEAFF
TRBD1,13,TRBV20-1,CSAKGQPGDEQFF
-,12,TRBV3-1,CASSQSYYEQYF
-,16,TRBV10-3,CAISEGKGGGLDEQFF
-,16,TRBV15,CATSRDPPSSYNEQFF
-,17,TRBV18,CASSPGTYVPSTDTQYF
-,15,TRBV4-1,CASSQENRAKYGYTF
-,14,TRBV12-3/TRBV12-4,CASTRVGANEKLFF
TRBD2,14,TRBV20-1,CSARGLAGVETQYF
-,12,TRBV19,CASSIWNTEAFF
TRBD2,14,TRBV20-1,CSAPTGGIGNIQYF
-,15,TRBV5-6,CASSLGGSEPYEQYF
-,14,TRBV7-3,CASSSGAGPGELFF
-,15,TRBV7-2,CASSFRQGRRGEQFF
TRBD2,16,TRBV7-8,CASSLTSSGRTDTQYF
-,11,TRBV5-6,CASRAYNEQFF
-,15,TRBV5-1,CASSQSPDWTYEQYF
TRBD1,15,TRBV10-3,CATHPSQGAGQPQHF
TRBD2,13,TRBV20-1,CSAQRGPDNEQFF
-,15,TRBV9,CASSAMDRRNTEAFF
-,13,TRBV12-3/TRBV12-4,CASSFGLVYEQYF
-,14,TRBV2,CASSGLQNTGELFF
-,14,TRBV7-2,CASTTGRPQETQYF
TRBD1,16,TRBV12-3/TRBV12-4,CASSSPLGQSIEKLFF
-,15,TRBV7-2,CASRSAQGHTGELFF
-,13,TRBV5-1,CASSLNSNYGYTF
-,11,TRBV20-1,CSAMVEGQAFF
-,12,TRBV12-3/TRBV12-4,CASSLSGAEQFF